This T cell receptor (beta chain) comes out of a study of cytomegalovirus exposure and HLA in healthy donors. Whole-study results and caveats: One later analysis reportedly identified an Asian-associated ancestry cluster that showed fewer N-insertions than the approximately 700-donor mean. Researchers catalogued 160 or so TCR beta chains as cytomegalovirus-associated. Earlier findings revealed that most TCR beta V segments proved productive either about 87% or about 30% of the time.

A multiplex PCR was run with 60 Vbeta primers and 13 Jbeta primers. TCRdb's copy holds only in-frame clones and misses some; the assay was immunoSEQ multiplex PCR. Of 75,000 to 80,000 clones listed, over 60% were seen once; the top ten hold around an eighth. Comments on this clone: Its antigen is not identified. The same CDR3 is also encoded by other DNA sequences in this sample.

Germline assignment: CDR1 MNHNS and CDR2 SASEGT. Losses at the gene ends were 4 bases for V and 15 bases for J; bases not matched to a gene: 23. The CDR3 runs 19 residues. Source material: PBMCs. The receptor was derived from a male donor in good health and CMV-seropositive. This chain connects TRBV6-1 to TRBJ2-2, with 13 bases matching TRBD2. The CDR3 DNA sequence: TGTGCCAGCAGTGCCCGTTCCGGACTAGCGGGAGCGAACACCGGCGAGTTGTTTTTT. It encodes CASSARSGLAGANTGELFF.